This T cell receptor (beta chain) stems from a study of Graves' ophthalmopathy and Graves' hyperthyroidism. About the study: Hyperthyroidism was classified as stable if no ophthalmopathy occurred within 18 months of follow-up.

As the template, RNA transcripts were used to amplify TCR beta CDR3 regions. RT-PCR was first run with HTBI primers, then multiplex PCR in a second round. TCRdb redid the calling of the multiplex PCR reads with MiXCR, one entry per CDR3 protein. The sample has around 1,200,000 distinct CDR3 sequences; roughly 35% are singletons. Study-level results: Among thyroid clonotypes expanded above 0.001 frequency, most also appeared in blood.

The CDR3 is 15 residues long. The germline V gene has CDR1 SEHNR and CDR2 FQNEAQ (reference sequence). Trimming stripped 3 bases from V and 3 bases from J, with 15 bases between. Newly diagnosed, the hyperthyroidism patients had under 2 months' duration and were aged 18 to 65. This clonotype showed up many times. What it binds is not known. This TCR was sampled from an adult man with Graves' hyperthyroidism. V and J are TRBV7-9 and TRBJ2-7; D unclear. Sequenced: peripheral blood or thyroid tissue (not recorded which). CDR3 region: CASSLGYWWHYEQYF. CDR3 sequence (DNA): TGTGCCAGCAGCTTGGGATATTGGTGGCACTACGAGCAGTACTTC.